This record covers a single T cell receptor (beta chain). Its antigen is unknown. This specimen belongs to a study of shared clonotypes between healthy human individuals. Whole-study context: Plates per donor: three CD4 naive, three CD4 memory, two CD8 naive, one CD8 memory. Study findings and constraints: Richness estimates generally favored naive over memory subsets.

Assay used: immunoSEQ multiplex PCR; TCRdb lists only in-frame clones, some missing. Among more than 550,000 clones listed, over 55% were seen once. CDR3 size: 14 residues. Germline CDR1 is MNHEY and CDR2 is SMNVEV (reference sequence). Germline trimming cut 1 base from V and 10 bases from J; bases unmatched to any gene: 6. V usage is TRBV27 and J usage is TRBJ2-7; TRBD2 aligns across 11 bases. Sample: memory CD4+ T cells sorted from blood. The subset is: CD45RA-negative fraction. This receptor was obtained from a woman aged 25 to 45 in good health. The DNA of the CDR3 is TGTGCCAGCAGTTTATTGGGGACTAGCGGAGTTCAGTACTTC. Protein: CASSLLGTSGVQYF.